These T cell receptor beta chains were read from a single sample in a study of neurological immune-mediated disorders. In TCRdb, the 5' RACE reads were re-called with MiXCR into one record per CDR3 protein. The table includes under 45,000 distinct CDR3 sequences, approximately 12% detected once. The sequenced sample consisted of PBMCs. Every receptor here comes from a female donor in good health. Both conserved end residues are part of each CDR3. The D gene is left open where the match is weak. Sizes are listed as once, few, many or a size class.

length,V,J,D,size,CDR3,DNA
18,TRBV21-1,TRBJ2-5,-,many,CARSSKDRWEIRQETQYF,TGTGCCAGGAGCAGCAAGGACCGGTGGGAGATTAGGCAAGAGACCCAGTACTTC
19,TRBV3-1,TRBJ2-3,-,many,CASSQERLDLVTSTDTQYF,TGTGCCAGCAGCCAAGAGCGCCTGGACCTCGTGACTAGCACAGATACGCAGTATTTT
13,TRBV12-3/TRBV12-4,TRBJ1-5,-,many,CASRPGQNQPQHF,TGTGCCAGCAGGCCGGGTCAAAATCAGCCCCAGCATTTT
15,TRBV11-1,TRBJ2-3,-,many,CASSFGGDRMDTQYF,TGTGCCAGCAGCTTTGGGGGGGACAGAATGGATACGCAGTATTTT
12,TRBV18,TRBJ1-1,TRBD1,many,CASSGGQQTAFF,TGTGCCAGCTCGGGGGGACAGCAGACGGCTTTCTTT
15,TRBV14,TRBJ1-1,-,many,CASSLFRGEGVEAFF,TGTGCCAGCAGCCTTTTCCGGGGCGAAGGTGTTGAAGCTTTCTTT
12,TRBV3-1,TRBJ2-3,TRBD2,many,CASSQSGLAPLF,TGTGCCAGCAGCCAAAGCGGACTAGCGCCCTTATTT
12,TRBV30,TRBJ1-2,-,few,CAWTGDHYGYTF,TGTGCCTGGACAGGGGACCACTATGGCTACACCTTC
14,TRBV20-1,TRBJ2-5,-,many,CSALDRINQETQYF,TGCAGTGCCCTGGACCGGATAAACCAAGAGACCCAGTACTTC
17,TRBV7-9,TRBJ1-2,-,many,CASSQTGGRSTGYGYTF,TGTGCCAGCAGCCAAACGGGTGGGAGATCCACGGGGTATGGCTACACCTTC
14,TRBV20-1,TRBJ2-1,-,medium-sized,CSASGTQTQDEQFF,TGCAGTGCTAGTGGGACCCAAACTCAGGATGAGCAGTTCTTC
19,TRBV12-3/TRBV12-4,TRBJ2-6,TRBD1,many,CASSQDWSPGQPGANVLTF,TGTGCCAGCAGTCAAGATTGGTCACCGGGACAGCCTGGGGCCAACGTCCTGACTTTC
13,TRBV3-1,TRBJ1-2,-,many,CASSQTEGDGYTF,TGTGCCAGCAGCCAGACAGAAGGAGATGGCTACACCTTC
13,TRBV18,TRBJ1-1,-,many,CASSPGLVTEAFF,TGTGCCAGCTCACCAGGTCTGGTAACTGAAGCTTTCTTT
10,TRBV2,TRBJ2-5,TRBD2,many,CAGGLRGGTF,TGTGCCGGAGGGCTACGGGGGGGAACCTTC
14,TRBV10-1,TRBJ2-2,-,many,CASSDSGNTGELFF,TGCGCCAGCAGTGACTCCGGGAACACCGGGGAGCTGTTTTTT
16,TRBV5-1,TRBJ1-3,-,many,CASSLAGARNGNTIYF,TGCGCCAGCAGCTTGGCCGGAGCCCGGAACGGAAACACCATATATTTT
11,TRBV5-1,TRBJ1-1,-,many,CASSFNTEAFF,TGCGCCAGCAGCTTTAACACTGAAGCTTTCTTT
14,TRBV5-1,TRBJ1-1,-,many,CASSLEGMNTEAFF,TGCGCCAGCAGCTTGGAGGGAATGAACACTGAAGCTTTCTTT
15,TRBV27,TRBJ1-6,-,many,CASSTVGGGNSPLHF,TGTGCCAGCAGTACCGTAGGGGGGGGCAATTCACCCCTCCACTTT